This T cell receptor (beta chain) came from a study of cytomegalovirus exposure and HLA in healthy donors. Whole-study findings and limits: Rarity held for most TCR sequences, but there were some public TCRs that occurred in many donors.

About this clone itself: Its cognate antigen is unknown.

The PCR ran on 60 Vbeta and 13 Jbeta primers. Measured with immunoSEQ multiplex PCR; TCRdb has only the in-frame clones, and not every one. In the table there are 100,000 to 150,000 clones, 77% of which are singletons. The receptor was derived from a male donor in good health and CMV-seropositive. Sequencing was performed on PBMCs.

The CDR3 loop reads CAWRLGGWDRGHTEAFF. CDR3 DNA sequence: TGTGCCTGGAGATTGGGGGGATGGGACAGGGGGCACACTGAAGCTTTCTTT. This chain joins TRBV30 and TRBJ1-1; 12 positions agree with TRBD1. This CDR3 comprises 17 residues. V lost 3 bases, J lost 3 bases, and 11 bases stayed unmatched. Germline assignment: CDR1 GTSNPN and CDR2 SVGIG (reference sequence).